This T cell receptor beta chain was identified in a study of T cell repertoires in cytomegalovirus infection. Study details: The study used recently identified HLA-C-restricted and well-studied HLA-B-restricted CMV epitopes. Indications of both CMV infection and matching HLA type were provided by public TCR beta signatures.

As to this clonotype: No antigen is known for it.

One entry per CDR3 protein, called by TCRdb with MiXCR from the reads. The sample holds approximately 910,000 distinct CDR3 sequences, approximately 30% seen once. CDR1 is MGHRA and CDR2 is YSYEKL in the germline V gene. With 6 bases clipped from V and 4 bases from J, the junction kept 11 bases outside the gene matches. The CDR3 covers 15 residues. This clonotype was obtained from a human donor in good health (CMV status not recorded). Some clones in this sample may be carry-over from other donors' samples. The chain has TRBV4-1 and TRBJ1-2, with TRBD1 matching over 7 bases. The starting material was cultured CD8+ T cells from PBMCs, obtained from culture after CMV antigen stimulation. As DNA, the CDR3 is TGCGCCAGCAGACTCAACAGGGGCGACCCCTATGGCTACACCTTC. It yields the protein CASRLNRGDPYGYTF.